This T cell receptor (beta chain) comes out of a study of blood T cells in healthy people across ages. Through a sample-barcoded 5' primer and a J-beta primer mix, a second PCR was run for roughly 7 to 12 cycles. TCRdb re-called the 5' RACE reads with MiXCR, one entry per CDR3 protein. Of roughly 800,000 distinct CDR3 sequences in the sample, about three fifths are singletons; the top ten hold around 20%. The CDR3 is 17 residues long. J lost 6 bases, V lost 2 bases, and 10 bases had no gene match. CDR1 and CDR2 (germline): KGHSH, LQKENI. Sequenced material: blood. The chain couples TRBV18 to TRBJ2-1; 10 bases are shared with TRBD2. This sequence was found in a man younger than 40 in good health. DNA for the CDR3: TGTGCCAGCTCACCATACGCTAGCGGGAGTATCTTCAATGAGCAGTTCTTC. It is translated as CASSPYASGSIFNEQFF.